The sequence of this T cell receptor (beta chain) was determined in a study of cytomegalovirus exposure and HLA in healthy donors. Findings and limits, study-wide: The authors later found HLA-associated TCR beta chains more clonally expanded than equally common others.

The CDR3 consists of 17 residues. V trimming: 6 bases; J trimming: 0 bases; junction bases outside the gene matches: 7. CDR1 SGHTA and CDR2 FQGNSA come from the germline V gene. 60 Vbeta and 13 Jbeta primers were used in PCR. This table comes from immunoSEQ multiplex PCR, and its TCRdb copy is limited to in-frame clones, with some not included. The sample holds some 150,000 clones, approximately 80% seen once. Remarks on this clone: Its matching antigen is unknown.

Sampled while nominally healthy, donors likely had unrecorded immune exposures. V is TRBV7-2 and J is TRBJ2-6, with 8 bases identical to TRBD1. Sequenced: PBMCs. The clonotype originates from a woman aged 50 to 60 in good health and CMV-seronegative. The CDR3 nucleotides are TGTGCCAGCAGGATCGACAGGGGCCGCTCTGGGGCCAACGTCCTGACTTTC. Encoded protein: CASRIDRGRSGANVLTF. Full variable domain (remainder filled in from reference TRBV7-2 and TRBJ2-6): GAGVSQSPSNKVTEKGKDVELRCDPISGHTALYWYRQSLGQGLEFLIYFQGNSAPDKSGLPSDRFSAERTGGSVSTLTIQRTQQEDSAVYLCASRIDRGRSGANVLTFGAGSRLTVL.